This section outlines one T cell receptor (beta chain) sequence together with its context. These data are taken from a study of T cell changes during pregnancy in multiple sclerosis. Assay used: immunoSEQ multiplex PCR; TCRdb lists only in-frame clones, some missing. Of around 68,000 clones listed, around nine tenths are singletons. V shed 1 base and J shed 0 bases, with 16 bases lying between them. The CDR3 length is 18 residues. The germline CDR1 and CDR2 sequences are MNHNS and SASEGT. The chain uses TRBV6-1 and TRBJ1-5; D is unclear. The sequenced sample was CD4+ T cells from peripheral blood mononuclear cells, obtained before pregnancy. The clonotype originates from a female donor with multiple sclerosis, enrolled in a pregnancy study. CDR3 in amino acids: CASSEEFSKLISNQPQHF. The DNA for the CDR3 is TGTGCCAGCAGTGAAGAGTTTTCGAAACTGATTAGCAATCAGCCCCAGCATTTT.